This T cell receptor (beta chain) was obtained from a study of control samples from healthy donors and cancer patients. Libraries were prepared by immunoSEQ multiplex PCR; TCRdb keeps only in-frame clonotypes and omits some of them. Of about 43,000 clones in the sample, around 94% were seen once. J was trimmed by 6 bases and V by 3 bases; bases with no gene match: 5. CDR1 is MDHEN and CDR2 is SYDVKM in the germline V gene. The CDR3 has 15 residues. Sequencing input: blood. The clonotype comes from a man between 60 and 70 years old in good health. The chain is built from TRBV28 and TRBJ2-3, with 11 bases that match TRBD2. As DNA, the CDR3 is TGTGCCAGCAGTTTGCTAGCGGGAGGCCGGGATACGCAGTATTTT. Protein sequence: CASSLLAGGRDTQYF.